The TCR beta chain described here comes from a study of T cells after yellow fever vaccination. TCRdb recomputed calls from the 5' RACE reads with MiXCR, one row per CDR3 protein. Among around 350,000 distinct CDR3 sequences, more than 5.5% were seen once, and the ten largest hold 15%. Ten or more counts support this clonotype. The CDR3 loop spans 15 amino acids. Germline CDR1 reads SGHTA; CDR2 reads FQGTGA. Between the trimmed V and J ends, which lost 6 bases and 5 bases, there was a span of 16 bases. The receptor's source is a young man who received the YFV17D yellow fever vaccine. The J gene is TRBJ2-2, the V gene TRBV7-3; TRBD2 is a possible D gene (6 bases). Sequences were derived from PBMCs, sampled 5 days after the yellow fever booster vaccination. The CDR3 loop is CASSNNPAGTGELFF. DNA of the CDR3: TGTGCCAGCAGTAACAACCCGGCGGGAACCGGGGAGCTGTTTTTT.